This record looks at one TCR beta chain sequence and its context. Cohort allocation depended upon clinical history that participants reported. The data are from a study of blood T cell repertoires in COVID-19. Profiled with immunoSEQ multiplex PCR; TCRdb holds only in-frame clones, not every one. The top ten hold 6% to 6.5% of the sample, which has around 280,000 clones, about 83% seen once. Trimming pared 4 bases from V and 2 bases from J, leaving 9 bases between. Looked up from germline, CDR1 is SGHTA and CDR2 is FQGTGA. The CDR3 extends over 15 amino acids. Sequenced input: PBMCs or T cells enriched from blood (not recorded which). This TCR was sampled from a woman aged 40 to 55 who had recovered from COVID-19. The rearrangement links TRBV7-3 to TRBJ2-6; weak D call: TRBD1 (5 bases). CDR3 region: CASSYTGAGANVLTF. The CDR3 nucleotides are TGTGCCAGCAGCTACACAGGTGCTGGGGCCAACGTCCTGACTTTC.